Each of the 20 T cell receptor beta chains below was sequenced from the same sample in a study of control samples from healthy donors and cancer patients. This table comes from immunoSEQ multiplex PCR, and its TCRdb copy is limited to in-frame clones, with some not included. The data show some 130,000 clones, about 87% seen once. The sequencing sample was made of blood. The receptor set was obtained from a middle-aged man in good health.

The chain couples TRBV7-2 to TRBJ1-1; D unclear. V lost 0 bases and J lost 8, with 13 bases in between. Germline V gene data show CDR1 as SGHTA and CDR2 as FQGNSA. The CDR3 has 14 residues. For the CDR3, the DNA is TGTGCCAGCAGCTTAGCCACAGCCCCGGGAGAAGCTTTCTTT. Its protein product is CASSLATAPGEAFF.

The V gene is TRBV29-1, the J gene TRBJ1-5, with D possibly matching TRBD1 (6 bases). The V gene's germline CDR1 is SQVTM and CDR2 ANQGSEA. The CDR3 totals 17 residues. CDR3 nucleotides: TGCAGAACGCTTGGGGCAGGGGCCGATCCTAGCAATCAGCCCCAGCATTTT. It encodes CRTLGAGADPSNQPQHF.

This chain links TRBV5-4 with TRBJ1-6, with D tentatively TRBD1 (6 bases). Germline CDR1 and CDR2: SGHNT and YYREEE (reference sequence). CDR3 size: 14 residues. The ends were cut back, 4 bases at V and 7 bases at J, with 12 bases in the middle. In nucleotides, the CDR3 is TGTGCCAGCAGCCCGCCCGGGACAAATTCACCCCTCCACTTT. As protein: CASSPPGTNSPLHF.

The CDR3 spells CASSQGTTQETQYF. The CDR3 coding sequence is TGTGCCAGCAGCCAAGGGACCACCCAAGAGACCCAGTACTTC. This chain connects TRBV5-4 to TRBJ2-5, with D perhaps given as TRBD1 or TRBD2 (5 bases each). This CDR3 region has 14 residues. Germline CDR1 is SGHNT and CDR2 is YYREEE (reference sequence). The V end was cut by 4 bases, the J end by 1 base, with 11 bases between.

This chain links TRBV6-6 with TRBJ2-1; 8 bases line up with TRBD2. The CDR3 is 14 residues long. Unmatched junction bases numbered 10, after V lost 6 bases and J lost 9 bases. Germline-derived CDR1 and CDR2 are MNHNY and SVGAGI (reference sequence). DNA for the CDR3: TGTGCCAGCAGACCGGGACTAGGAGTAGCTGAGCAGTTCTTC. Amino acids: CASRPGLGVAEQFF.

The chain uses TRBV12-3 or TRBV12-4 and TRBJ1-1; D is ambiguous. V dropped 6 bases and J dropped 11 bases, with 16 bases sitting between them. This CDR3 has 12 residues. This CDR3 reads CASSLLGLGAFF. The DNA of the CDR3 is TGTGCCAGCAGCCTTCTGGGCCTCGGGGCTTTCTTT.

The chain uses TRBV7-9 and TRBJ2-2; D not certain. CDR3 length: 11 residues. V lost 5 bases to trimming and J lost 5 bases, with 3 bases between them. Germline CDR1 SEHNR, CDR2 FQNEAQ (reference sequence). CDR3: CASSRTGELFF. CDR3 sequence (DNA): TGTGCCAGCAGCAGGACCGGGGAGCTGTTTTTT.

In nucleotides, the CDR3 is TGTGCCAGCAGTTTTGCGGGGTCTGGAGGAAACACCATATATTTT. The encoded protein is CASSFAGSGGNTIYF. This chain links TRBV28 with TRBJ1-3; D call uncertain. The CDR3 length is 15 residues. Per the germline V gene, CDR1 is MDHEN and CDR2 is SYDVKM. V was cut by 3 bases and J by 4 bases, with 13 bases left in between.

This clone showed up just once. The CDR3 nucleotides read TGTGCCAGCAGCTTACGGGCGGGGCAGCCCCAGCATTTT. It specifies CASSLRAGQPQHF. The chain links TRBV7-8 to TRBJ1-5; D unresolved. In germline, CDR1 is SGHVS, CDR2 FQNEAQ. The CDR3 totals 13 residues. The V gene lost 2 bases and the J gene lost 7 bases, with 9 bases spanning the gap.

CDR3 in DNA: TGTGCCAGCAGCGTAGCAGGGGTTAATTCACCCCTCCACTTT. It specifies CASSVAGVNSPLHF. The chain combines TRBV9 with TRBJ1-6; possibly TRBD1 for D (6 bases). The V gene's germline CDR1 is SGDLS and CDR2 YYNGEE. This CDR3 contains 14 residues. V dropped 0 bases and J dropped 6 bases, with 7 bases sitting between them.

The chain employs TRBV15 and TRBJ1-2; TRBD1 matches 8 bases. The V segment lost 0 bases and the J segment 3 bases; nucleotides outside the gene matches: 3. The germline V gene encodes CDR1 LNHNV and CDR2 YYDKDF (reference sequence). The CDR3 extends over 15 amino acids. The CDR3 nucleotides are TGTGCCACCAGCAGAGAGAACAGGGGGGACTATGGCTACACCTTC. Translation gives CATSRENRGDYGYTF.

The V gene is TRBV7-9, the J gene TRBJ1-2; a possible D gene is TRBD1 (5 bases). The CDR3 loop spans 14 amino acids. CDR1 and CDR2 (germline): SEHNR, FQNEAQ (reference sequence). The ends were cut back, 2 bases at V and 2 bases at J, with 9 bases in the middle. CDR3 in amino acids: CASSLLTENYGYTF. The CDR3 region has the DNA TGTGCCAGCAGCTTACTGACAGAGAACTATGGCTACACCTTC. Using reference TRBV7-9 and TRBJ1-2 for the parts outside the CDR3, the full variable domain is DTGVSQNPRHKITKRGQNVTFRCDPISEHNRLYWYRQTLGQGPEFLTYFQNEAQLEKSRLLSDRFSAERPKGSFSTLEIQRTEQGDSAMYLCASSLLTENYGYTFGSGTRLTVV.

The chain recombines TRBV30 with TRBJ2-3, with 8 nucleotides matching TRBD2. The length of the CDR3 is 14 residues. V lost 0 bases and J lost 5; bases outside the gene matches: 4. Per germline, CDR1 GTSNPN and CDR2 SVGIG (reference sequence). The CDR3 DNA reads TGTGCCTGGAGTGTAAGCGGGGGTGGAGATACGCAGTATTTT. Encoded protein: CAWSVSGGGDTQYF.

The V gene is TRBV20-1, the J gene TRBJ2-2; D gene unclear. Germline V gene lookup returns CDR1 DFQATT and CDR2 SNEGSKA (reference sequence). The CDR3 loop spans 16 amino acids. Trimming removed 3 bases from V and 0 bases from J, with 14 bases in between. Written as DNA, the CDR3 is TGCAGTGCTAGTTCTCACACTGACACGAACACCGGGGAGCTGTTTTTT. It is translated as CSASSHTDTNTGELFF.

V gene TRBV6-1 combines with J gene TRBJ1-5; D not certain. The CDR3 has 11 residues. V lost 2 bases and J lost 7, with 3 bases in between. The germline V gene encodes CDR1 MNHNS and CDR2 SASEGT. CDR3: CASSELQPQHF. DNA for the CDR3: TGTGCCAGCAGTGAATTACAGCCCCAGCATTTT.

V gene TRBV6-5 combines with J gene TRBJ2-2, with D possibly matching TRBD2 (6 bases). Trimming removed 4 bases from V and 0 bases from J, with 9 bases in between. Germline values: CDR1 MNHEY, CDR2 SVGAGI. The CDR3 consists of 15 residues. This chain's CDR3 is CASSFAGTNTGELFF. The CDR3 bases are TGTGCCAGCAGTTTTGCGGGGACGAACACCGGGGAGCTGTTTTTT.

This chain connects TRBV5-1 to TRBJ1-4, with D possibly being TRBD1 (6 bases). Germline assignment: CDR1 SGHRS and CDR2 YFSETQ. The CDR3 consists of 14 residues. The V end was cut by 2 bases, the J end by 7 bases, with 12 bases between. The CDR3 coding sequence is TGCGCCAGCAGCTTTGGCAGGGGCGGTGAAAAACTGTTTTTT. Translation: CASSFGRGGEKLFF.

This chain uses TRBV5-4 with TRBJ1-2; D is possibly TRBD1 (6 bases). V was pared by 0 bases and J by 7 bases, with 16 bases between. This CDR3 comprises 15 residues. Germline CDR1 SGHNT, CDR2 YYREEE (reference sequence). The CDR3 is CASSLAGTPTGGYTF. The CDR3 DNA reads TGTGCCAGCAGCTTGGCCGGGACACCGACTGGTGGCTACACCTTC.

This clone showed up just once. This chain uses TRBV12-3 or TRBV12-4 with TRBJ2-2; D is ambiguous. The germline V and J ends were trimmed by 7 bases and 6 bases, with 9 bases remaining between them. This CDR3 has 12 residues. For the CDR3, the DNA is TGTGCCAGCAAGCTAGAAGCCGGGGAGCTGTTTTTT. This translates into CASKLEAGELFF.

The V call is TRBV5-5, the J call TRBJ1-1; 8 bases are a match to TRBD1. Trimming at V came to 2 bases and at J to 5 bases, leaving 5 bases not matched to a gene. Germline V gives CDR1 SGHKS, CDR2 YYEKEE (reference sequence). This CDR3 contains 14 residues. This CDR3 is CASSFNNRGTEAFF. In nucleotides, the CDR3 is TGTGCCAGCAGCTTCAATAACAGGGGGACTGAAGCTTTCTTT.